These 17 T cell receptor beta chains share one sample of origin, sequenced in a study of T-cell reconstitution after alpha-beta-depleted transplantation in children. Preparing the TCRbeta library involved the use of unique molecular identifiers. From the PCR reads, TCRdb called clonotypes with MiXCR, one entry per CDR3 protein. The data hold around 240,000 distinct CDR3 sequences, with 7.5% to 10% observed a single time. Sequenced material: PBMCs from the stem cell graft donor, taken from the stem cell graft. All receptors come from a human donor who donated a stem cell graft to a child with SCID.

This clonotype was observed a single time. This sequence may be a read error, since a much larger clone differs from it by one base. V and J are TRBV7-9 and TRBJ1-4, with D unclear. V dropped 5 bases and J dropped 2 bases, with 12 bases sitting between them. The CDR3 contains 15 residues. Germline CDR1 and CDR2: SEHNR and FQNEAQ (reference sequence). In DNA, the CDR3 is TGTGCCAGCAGCCCGCGGACGGGTACTAATGAAAAACTGTTTTTT. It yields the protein CASSPRTGTNEKLFF.

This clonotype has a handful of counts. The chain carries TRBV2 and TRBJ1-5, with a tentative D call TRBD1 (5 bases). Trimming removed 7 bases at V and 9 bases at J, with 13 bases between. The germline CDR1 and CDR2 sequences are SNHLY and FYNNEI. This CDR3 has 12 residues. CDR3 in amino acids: CASIGDAGPQHF. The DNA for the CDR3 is TGTGCCAGCATTGGGGACGCCGGGCCCCAGCATTTT. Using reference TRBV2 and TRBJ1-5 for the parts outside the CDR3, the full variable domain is EPEVTQTPSHQVTQMGQEVILRCVPISNHLYFYWYRQILGQKVEFLVSFYNNEISEKSEIFDDQFSVERPDGSNFTLKIRSTKLEDSAMYFCASIGDAGPQHFGDGTRLSIL.

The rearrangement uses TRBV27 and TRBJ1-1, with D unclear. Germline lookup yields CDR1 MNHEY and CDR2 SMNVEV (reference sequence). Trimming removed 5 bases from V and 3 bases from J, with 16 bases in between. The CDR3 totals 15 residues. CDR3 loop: CASSRKGEGDTEAFF. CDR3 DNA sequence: TGTGCCAGCAGTCGGAAGGGAGAAGGAGACACTGAAGCTTTCTTT.

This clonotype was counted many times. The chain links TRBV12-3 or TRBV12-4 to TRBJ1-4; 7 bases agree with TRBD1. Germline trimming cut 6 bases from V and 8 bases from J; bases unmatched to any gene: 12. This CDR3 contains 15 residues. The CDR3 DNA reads TGTGCCAGCAGGTCCCGCCAAACAGGGGCCGAAAAACTGTTTTTT. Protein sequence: CASRSRQTGAEKLFF.

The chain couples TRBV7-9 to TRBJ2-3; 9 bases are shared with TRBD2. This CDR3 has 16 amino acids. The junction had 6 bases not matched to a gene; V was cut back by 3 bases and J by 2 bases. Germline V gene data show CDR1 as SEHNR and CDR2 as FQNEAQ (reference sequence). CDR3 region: CASSFIAGAYTDTQYF. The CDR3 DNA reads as TGTGCCAGCAGCTTCATAGCGGGGGCCTACACAGATACGCAGTATTTT. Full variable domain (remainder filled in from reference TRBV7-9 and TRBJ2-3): DTGVSQNPRHKITKRGQNVTFRCDPISEHNRLYWYRQTLGQGPEFLTYFQNEAQLEKSRLLSDRFSAERPKGSFSTLEIQRTEQGDSAMYLCASSFIAGAYTDTQYFGPGTRLTVL.

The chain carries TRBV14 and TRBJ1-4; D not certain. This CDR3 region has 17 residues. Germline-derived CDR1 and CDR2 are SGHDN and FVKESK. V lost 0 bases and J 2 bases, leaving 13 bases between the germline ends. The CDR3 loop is CASSQEHYSPTNEKLFF. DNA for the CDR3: TGTGCCAGCAGCCAAGAGCATTACTCACCGACTAATGAAAAACTGTTTTTT.

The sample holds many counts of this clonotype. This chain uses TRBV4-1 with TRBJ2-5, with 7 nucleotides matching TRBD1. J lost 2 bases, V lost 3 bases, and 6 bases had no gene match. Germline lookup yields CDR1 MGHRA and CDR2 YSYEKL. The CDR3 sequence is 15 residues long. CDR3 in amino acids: CASSHHGTAQETQYF. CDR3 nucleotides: TGCGCCAGCAGCCACCACGGGACAGCTCAAGAGACCCAGTACTTC.

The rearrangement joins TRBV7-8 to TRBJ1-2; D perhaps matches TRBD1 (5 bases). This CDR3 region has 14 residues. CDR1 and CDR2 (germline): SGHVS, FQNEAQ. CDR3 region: CTNSKNQGPYGYTF. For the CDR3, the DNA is TGTACCAACAGCAAAAATCAGGGACCCTATGGCTACACCTTC.

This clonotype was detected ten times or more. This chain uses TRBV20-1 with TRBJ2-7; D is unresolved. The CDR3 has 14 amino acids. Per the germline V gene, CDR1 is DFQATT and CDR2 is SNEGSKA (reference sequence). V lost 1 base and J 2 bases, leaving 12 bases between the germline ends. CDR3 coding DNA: TGCAGTGCTAGAGGAAAGACACTGACCTACGAGCAGTACTTC. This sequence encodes CSARGKTLTYEQYF.

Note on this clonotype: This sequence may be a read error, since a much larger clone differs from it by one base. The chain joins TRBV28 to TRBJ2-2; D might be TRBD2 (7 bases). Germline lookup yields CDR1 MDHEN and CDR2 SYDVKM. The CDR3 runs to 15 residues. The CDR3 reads CASLRGAIGTGEPFF. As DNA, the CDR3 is TGTGCCAGCCTTCGGGGGGCTATTGGCACCGGGGAGCCGTTTTTT. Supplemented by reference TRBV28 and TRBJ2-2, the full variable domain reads DVKVTQSSRYLVKRTGEKVFLECVQDMDHENMFWYRQDPGLGLRLIYFSYDVKMKEKGDIPEGYSVSREKKERFSLILESASTNQTSMYLCASLRGAIGTGEPFFGEGSRLTVL.

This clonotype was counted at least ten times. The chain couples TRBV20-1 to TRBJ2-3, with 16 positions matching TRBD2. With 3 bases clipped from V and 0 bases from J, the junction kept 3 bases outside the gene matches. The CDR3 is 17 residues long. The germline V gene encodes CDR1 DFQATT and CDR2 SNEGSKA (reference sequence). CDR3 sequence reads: CSARGLAGGLSTDTQYF. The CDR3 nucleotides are TGCAGTGCTAGGGGACTAGCGGGGGGGTTGAGCACAGATACGCAGTATTTT.

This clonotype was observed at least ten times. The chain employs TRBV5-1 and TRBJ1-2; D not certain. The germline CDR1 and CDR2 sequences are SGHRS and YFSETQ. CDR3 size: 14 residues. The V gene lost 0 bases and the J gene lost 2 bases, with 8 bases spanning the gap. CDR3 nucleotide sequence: TGCGCCAGCAGCTTGGCCCCTGAAAACTATGGCTACACCTTC. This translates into CASSLAPENYGYTF.

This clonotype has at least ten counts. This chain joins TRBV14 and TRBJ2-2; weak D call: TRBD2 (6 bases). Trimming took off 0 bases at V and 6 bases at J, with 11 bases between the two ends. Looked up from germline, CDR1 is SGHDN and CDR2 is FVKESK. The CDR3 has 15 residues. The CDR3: CASSQDLGRSGELFF. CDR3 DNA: TGTGCCAGCAGCCAAGATCTCGGGAGATCCGGGGAGCTGTTTTTT.

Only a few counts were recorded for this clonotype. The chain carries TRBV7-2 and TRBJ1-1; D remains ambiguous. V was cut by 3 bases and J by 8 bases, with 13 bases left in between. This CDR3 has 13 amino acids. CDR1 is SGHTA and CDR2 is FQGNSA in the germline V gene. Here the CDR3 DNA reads TGTGCCAGCAGCTTTTGGGGTGGGGTGGAAGCTTTCTTT. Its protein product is CASSFWGGVEAFF.

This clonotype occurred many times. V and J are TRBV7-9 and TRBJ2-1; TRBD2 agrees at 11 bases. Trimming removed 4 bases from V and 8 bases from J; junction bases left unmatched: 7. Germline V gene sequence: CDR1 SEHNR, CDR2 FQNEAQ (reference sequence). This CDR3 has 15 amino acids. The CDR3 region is CASSSSGGNVDEQFF. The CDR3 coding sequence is TGTGCCAGCAGCTCTAGCGGGGGGAACGTGGATGAGCAGTTCTTC.

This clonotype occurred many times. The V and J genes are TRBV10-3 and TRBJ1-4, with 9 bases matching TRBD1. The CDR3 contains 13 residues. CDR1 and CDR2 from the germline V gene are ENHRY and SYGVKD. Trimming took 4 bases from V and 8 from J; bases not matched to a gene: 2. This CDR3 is CAISADRGEKLFF. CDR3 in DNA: TGTGCCATCAGTGCCGACAGGGGGGAAAAACTGTTTTTT.

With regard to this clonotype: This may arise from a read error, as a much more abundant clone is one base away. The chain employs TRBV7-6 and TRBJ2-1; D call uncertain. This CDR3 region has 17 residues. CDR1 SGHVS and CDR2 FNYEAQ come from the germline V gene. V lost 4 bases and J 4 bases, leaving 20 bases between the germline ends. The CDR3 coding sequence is TGTGCCAGCAGCTCCCTCCCAGACATCCCCGCTTACAATGAGCAGTTCTTC. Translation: CASSSLPDIPAYNEQFF.